The source of this T cell receptor (beta chain) is a study of blood T cells in healthy people across ages. Study results and limitations: TCR beta diversity, measured per million T cells, fell in a roughly linear way with age.

Sample-barcoded 5' priming and a J-beta primer mix drove a second PCR of about 6 to 12 cycles. A tag from a template-switch adaptor with 12 random nucleotides marked each cDNA molecule. TCRdb passed the 5' RACE reads through MiXCR, listing each CDR3 protein once. The profile shows approximately 350,000 distinct CDR3 sequences, 45% to 65% of them singletons. V was trimmed by 2 bases and J by 10 bases, leaving 18 bases between them. Germline V CDR1 and CDR2: MDHEN, SYDVKM. This CDR3 contains 15 residues. Points on this clonotype: The antigen remains undetermined.

The donors, aged roughly 6 to 90, were healthy Caucasians from Russia. Researchers collected ten milliliters of peripheral blood from every single donor. The sequenced sample was blood. This clonotype originated in a man in his sixties in good health. The J gene is TRBJ2-1, the V gene TRBV28; the D gene is possibly TRBD2 (6 bases). CDR3 in DNA: TGTGCCAGCAGTTTAGTAGGGACTTTCTTAAGCGAGCAGTTCTTC. It yields the protein CASSLVGTFLSEQFF. Drawing the rest from reference TRBV28 and TRBJ2-1, the complete variable domain is DVKVTQSSRYLVKRTGEKVFLECVQDMDHENMFWYRQDPGLGLRLIYFSYDVKMKEKGDIPEGYSVSREKKERFSLILESASTNQTSMYLCASSLVGTFLSEQFFGPGTRLTVL.